Below are 10 T cell receptor beta chains sequenced from a single sample in a study of glioma-infiltrating T cells after dendritic cell vaccination (dated by TCRdb to the mid-2010s). The receptor library was made with the immunoSEQ multiplex PCR assay. What TCRdb holds here is the immuneACCESS table cut down to in-frame rearrangements. Part of the clones is not present; checked against another copy, under half of the missing clones reflect an unresolved V gene, and the others are unexplained. Here the sample has fewer than 85,000 clones; almost 85% occur a single time. Around 2.3% of the sample belongs to the ten largest clones. The specimen was blood, collected before dendritic cell vaccination. Source of these receptors: a human donor with glioblastoma.

This clone was seen only a few times. The rearrangement links TRBV15 to TRBJ2-5; D is ambiguous. Trimming removed 6 bases at V and 5 bases at J, with 19 bases between. The CDR3 covers 15 residues. CDR1 and CDR2 (germline): LNHNV, YYDKDF (reference sequence). The DNA for the CDR3 is TGTGCCACCAGGGAATTTTTGCGGCCCTGGGAGACCCAGTACTTC. Translated: CATREFLRPWETQYF. Based on the CDR3 plus reference TRBV15 and TRBJ2-5, the full variable domain is DAMVIQNPRYQVTQFGKPVTLSCSQTLNHNVMYWYQQKSSQAPKLLFHYYDKDFNNEADTPDNFQSRRPNTSFCFLDIRSPGLGDTAMYLCATREFLRPWETQYFGPGTRLLVL.

This chain links TRBV13 with TRBJ1-2; 7 bases match TRBD1. CDR3 length: 14 residues. Per germline, CDR1 PRHDT and CDR2 FYEKMQ (reference sequence). J was trimmed by 4 bases and V by 4 bases; bases with no gene match: 6. Here the CDR3 DNA reads TGTGCCAGCAGCTCGTTGACAGGGAGCTATGGCTACACCTTC. Translating it yields CASSSLTGSYGYTF.

The V gene is TRBV7-2, the J gene TRBJ1-5; D might be TRBD1 (5 bases). The V and J ends lost 6 bases and 4 bases respectively, with 13 bases between them. The CDR3 runs to 14 residues. Germline values: CDR1 SGHTA, CDR2 FQGNSA. The DNA of the CDR3 is TGTGCCAGCAGTAAAGACAGCTCGAATCAGCCCCAGCATTTT. Its protein is CASSKDSSNQPQHF.

The chain has TRBV5-1 and TRBJ1-3; no definite D call. The CDR3 is 17 amino acids. Germline V gene lookup returns CDR1 SGHRS and CDR2 YFSETQ. V was clipped by 2 bases and J by 1 base, with 16 bases between them. The CDR3 DNA sequence: TGCGCCAGCAGCTTATCCGGGATACTGGTATCTGGAAACACCATATATTTT. Translating gives CASSLSGILVSGNTIYF.

The rearrangement joins TRBV9 to TRBJ2-5; D is possibly TRBD2 (5 bases). From germline, CDR1 is SGDLS and CDR2 YYNGEE. The V end was cut by 0 bases, the J end by 3 bases, with 9 bases between. The CDR3 loop spans 14 amino acids. CDR3 in amino acids: CASSVGLAEETQYF. CDR3 in DNA: TGTGCCAGCAGCGTAGGGCTAGCAGAAGAGACCCAGTACTTC. Together with reference TRBV9 and TRBJ2-5, the CDR3 gives the full variable domain: DSGVTQTPKHLITATGQRVTLRCSPRSGDLSVYWYQQSLDQGLQFLIQYYNGEERAKGNILERFSAQQFPDLHSELNLSSLELGDSALYFCASSVGLAEETQYFGPGTRLLVL.

The chain combines TRBV19 with TRBJ2-4, with D perhaps matching TRBD2 (5 bases). The V end was cut by 5 bases, the J end by 3 bases, with 20 bases between. Per the germline V gene, CDR1 is LNHDA and CDR2 is SQIVND (reference sequence). This CDR3 has 17 amino acids. Here the CDR3 DNA reads TGTGCCAGTAGTGGAGGTACCTTCGGCGTAGGCAAAAACATTCAGTACTTC. Its translation: CASSGGTFGVGKNIQYF.

This sequence joins TRBV16 and TRBJ1-1; D is undetermined. Trimming took 0 bases from V and 1 from J, leaving 6 bases between them. The V gene's germline CDR1 is KGHSY and CDR2 FQNENV. This CDR3 comprises 14 residues. CDR3 loop: CASSQSPKNTEAFF. The CDR3 DNA sequence: TGTGCCAGCAGCCAATCCCCCAAGAACACTGAAGCTTTCTTT.

V and J are TRBV7-3 and TRBJ2-5; TRBD2 agrees at 13 bases. The CDR3 sequence is 17 residues long. Losses at the gene ends were 5 bases for V and 7 bases for J; bases not matched to a gene: 13. Germline V lookup: CDR1 SGHTA, CDR2 FQGTGA. The CDR3 sequence is CASSPRGGTSGVATQYF. The DNA for the CDR3 is TGTGCCAGCAGCCCCCGGGGCGGGACTAGCGGGGTCGCGACCCAGTACTTC. The full variable domain, rest sourced from reference TRBV7-3 and TRBJ2-5, is GAGVSQTPSNKVTEKGKYVELRCDPISGHTALYWYRQSLGQGPEFLIYFQGTGAADDSGLPNDRFFAVRPEGSVSTLKIQRTERGDSAVYLCASSPRGGTSGVATQYFGPGTRLLVL.

The CDR3 nucleotides read TGTGCCAGCAGTTACGTCGGACAGGGATCGTGGTATGGCTACACCTTC. It is translated as CASSYVGQGSWYGYTF. The V gene is TRBV6-5, the J gene TRBJ1-2; 8 bases line up with TRBD1. Germline V gene lookup returns CDR1 MNHEY and CDR2 SVGAGI. Trimming took 2 bases from V and 5 from J; bases not matched to a gene: 10. The CDR3 is 16 amino acids.

This clone was picked up a small number of times. J is TRBJ1-2 and V is TRBV6-1; no clear D gene. V gave up 6 bases and J gave up 2 bases, with 4 bases separating them. This CDR3 contains 11 residues. Germline V gene lookup returns CDR1 MNHNS and CDR2 SASEGT. Here the CDR3 reads CASRENYGYTF. The CDR3 DNA reads TGTGCCAGCAGGGAGAACTATGGCTACACCTTC.